This T cell receptor beta chain was identified during a study of cytomegalovirus exposure and HLA in healthy donors. Data came from immunoSEQ multiplex PCR; TCRdb stores just in-frame clones and leaves some out. Among about 130,000 clones listed, 90% were seen once. Germline V gives CDR1 MNHNY, CDR2 SVGAGI (reference sequence). This CDR3 comprises 13 residues. Trimming shortened V by 6 bases and J by 5 bases, and 13 bases separated the two germline ends. Sequencing was performed on PBMCs. V and J are TRBV6-6 and TRBJ1-1; D remains ambiguous. This receptor was obtained from a woman in her twenties or thirties in good health and CMV-seropositive. For the CDR3, the DNA is TGTGCCAGCAGCACTACTAGGGAAACTGAAGCTTTCTTT. Protein sequence: CASSTTRETEAFF.